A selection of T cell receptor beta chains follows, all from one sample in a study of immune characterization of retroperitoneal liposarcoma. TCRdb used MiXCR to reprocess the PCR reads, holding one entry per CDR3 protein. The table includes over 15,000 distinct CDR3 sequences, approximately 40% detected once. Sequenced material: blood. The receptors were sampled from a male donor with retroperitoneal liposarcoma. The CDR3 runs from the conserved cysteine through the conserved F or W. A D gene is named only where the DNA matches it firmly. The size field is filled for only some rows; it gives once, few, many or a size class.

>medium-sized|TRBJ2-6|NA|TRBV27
CACRRSGANVLTF
TGTGCCTGCAGAAGATCTGGGGCCAACGTCCTGACTTTC
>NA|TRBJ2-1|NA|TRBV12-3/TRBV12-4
CASRPRTSQETQFF
TGTGCCAGCAGACCCCGGACTTCACAGGAGACCCAGTTCTTC
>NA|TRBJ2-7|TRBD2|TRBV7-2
CASSYGLAYTYEQYF
TGTGCCAGCAGCTACGGACTAGCCTATACCTACGAGCAGTACTTC
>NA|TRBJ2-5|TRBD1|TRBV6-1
CASKFTGQVRVETQYF
TGTGCCAGCAAATTTACGGGACAGGTCAGAGTAGAGACCCAGTACTTC
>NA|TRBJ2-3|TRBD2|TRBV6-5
CASSYPAGAGTQYF
TGTGCCAGCAGTTACCCCGCGGGAGCTGGTACGCAGTATTTT
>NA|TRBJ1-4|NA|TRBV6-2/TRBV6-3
CASSEVGWVFF
TGTGCCAGCAGTGAAGTGGGTTGGGTGTTTTTT
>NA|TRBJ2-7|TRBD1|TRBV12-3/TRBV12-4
CASSTPDRAEQYF
TGTGCCAGCAGTACACCGGACAGGGCCGAGCAGTACTTC
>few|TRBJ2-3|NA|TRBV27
CASSLYGTDTQYF
TGTGCCAGCAGTTTATACGGCACAGATACGCAGTATTTT
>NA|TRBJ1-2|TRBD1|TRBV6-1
CASRGTGVFYGYTF
TGTGCCAGCAGGGGGACAGGGGTATTCTATGGCTACACCTTC
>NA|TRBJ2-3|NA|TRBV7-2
CASNSGGVLADTQYF
TGTGCCAGCAACTCCGGCGGGGTTCTGGCAGATACGCAGTATTTT
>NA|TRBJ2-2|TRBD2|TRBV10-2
CASRTSGSSGELFF
TGCGCCAGCAGGACTAGCGGGAGTAGCGGGGAGCTGTTTTTT
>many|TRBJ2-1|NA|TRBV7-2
CASTPPTRKETQFF
TGTGCCAGCACCCCCCCGACTAGGAAGGAGACCCAGTTCTTC
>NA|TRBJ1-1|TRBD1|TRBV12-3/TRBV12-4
CASSLGRTGNTEAFF
TGTGCCAGCAGTTTGGGTAGGACAGGGAACACTGAAGCTTTCTTT
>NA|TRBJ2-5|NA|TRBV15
CATSRAPAEGETQYF
TGTGCCACCAGCAGAGCCCCAGCCGAGGGGGAGACCCAGTACTTC
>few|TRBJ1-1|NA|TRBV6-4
CASSDASGTQGFRTEAFF
TGTGCCAGCAGTGACGCTTCGGGAACTCAAGGTTTTAGGACTGAAGCTTTCTTT
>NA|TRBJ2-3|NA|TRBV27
CASSLRDILTDTQYF
TGTGCCAGCAGTCTACGGGACATCCTAACGGATACGCAGTATTTT
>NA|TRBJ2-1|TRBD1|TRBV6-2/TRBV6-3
CATFRDSTGRQGYEQFF
TGTGCCACCTTCCGCGATTCAACAGGGAGACAGGGGTATGAGCAGTTCTTC
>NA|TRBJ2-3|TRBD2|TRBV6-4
CASSVTSGSTDTQYF
TGTGCCAGCAGTGTGACTAGCGGGAGCACAGATACGCAGTATTTT
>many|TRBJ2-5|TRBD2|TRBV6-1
CASSGGGKETQYF
TGTGCCAGCAGCGGGGGGGGGAAAGAGACCCAGTACTTC
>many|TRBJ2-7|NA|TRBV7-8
CASSLGLSYEQYF
TGTGCCAGCAGCTTAGGGTTGAGTTACGAGCAGTACTTC
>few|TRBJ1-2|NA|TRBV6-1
CASSSGGRFGYTF
TGTGCCAGCAGTTCGGGGGGGCGTTTTGGCTACACCTTC
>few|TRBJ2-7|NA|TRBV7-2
CASSLDGSVPREQYF
TGTGCCAGCAGCTTAGATGGGAGCGTCCCTAGGGAGCAGTACTTC
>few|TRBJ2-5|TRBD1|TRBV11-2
CASSFQGAYSETQYF
TGTGCCAGCAGCTTCCAGGGGGCTTATAGTGAGACCCAGTACTTC
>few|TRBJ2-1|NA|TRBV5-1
CASSAAGEWINEQFF
TGCGCCAGCAGCGCCGCAGGGGAATGGATCAATGAGCAGTTCTTC
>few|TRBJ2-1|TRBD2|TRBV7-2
CASSPGTSGKNEQFF
TGTGCCAGCAGCCCAGGGACTAGCGGGAAAAATGAGCAGTTCTTC
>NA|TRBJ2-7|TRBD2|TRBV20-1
CSARDATSANYEQYF
TGCAGTGCTAGAGATGCGACTAGCGCTAACTACGAGCAGTACTTC
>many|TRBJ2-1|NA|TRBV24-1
CATSDPRREQFF
TGTGCCACCAGTGATCCCCGACGGGAGCAGTTCTTC
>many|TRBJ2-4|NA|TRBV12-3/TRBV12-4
CASSLLGRPLVQYF
TGTGCCAGCAGTTTATTAGGCAGGCCACTAGTTCAGTACTTC